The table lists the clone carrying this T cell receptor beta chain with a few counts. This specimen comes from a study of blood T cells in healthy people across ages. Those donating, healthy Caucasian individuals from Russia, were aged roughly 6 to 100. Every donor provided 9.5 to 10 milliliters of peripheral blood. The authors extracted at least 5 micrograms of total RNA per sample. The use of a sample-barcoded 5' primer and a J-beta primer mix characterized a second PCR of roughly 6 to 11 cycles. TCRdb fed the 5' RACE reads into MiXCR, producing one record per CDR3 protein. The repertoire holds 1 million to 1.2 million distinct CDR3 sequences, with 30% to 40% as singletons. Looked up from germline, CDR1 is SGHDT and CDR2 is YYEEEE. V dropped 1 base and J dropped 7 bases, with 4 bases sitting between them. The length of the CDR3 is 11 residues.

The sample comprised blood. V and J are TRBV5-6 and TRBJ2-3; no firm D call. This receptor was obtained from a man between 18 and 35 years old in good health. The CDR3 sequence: CASSLRYTQYF. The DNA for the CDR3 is TGTGCCAGCAGCTTGCGATATACGCAGTATTTT.